This T cell receptor beta chain was observed in a study of cytomegalovirus exposure and HLA in healthy donors. Study as a whole: Previous work identified some 120 million unique TCR beta sequences from about 179 million T cells. Some 80 million unique TCRs from HLA-typed donors were held in an early data release.

The V and J ends lost 5 bases and 0 bases respectively, with 13 bases between them. From germline, CDR1 is SEHNR and CDR2 FQNEAQ (reference sequence). CDR3 length: 16 residues. The PCR ran on 60 Vbeta and 13 Jbeta primers. TCRdb's table, derived via immunoSEQ multiplex PCR, lists solely in-frame clones and lacks some. The repertoire includes 120,000 or so clones, over 65% of them detected once, and around 5.8% sits in the top ten. The receptor was derived from a woman aged 40 to 49 in good health and CMV-seronegative. The chain has TRBV7-9 and TRBJ2-2; possibly TRBD1 for D (5 bases). Material for sequencing was PBMCs. The CDR3 region is CASSQLAGSNTGELFF. As DNA, the CDR3 is TGTGCCAGCAGCCAGTTAGCAGGGTCGAACACCGGGGAGCTGTTTTTT.